This TCR beta chain was sequenced in a study of blood T cell repertoires in COVID-19. Study information: Sites in the United States, Italy and Spain provided acute and convalescent COVID-19 samples.

Original handling: For nucleated cells, counts were estimated from reference gene primer amplification. The repertoire was sequenced with immunoSEQ multiplex PCR; TCRdb's copy has only in-frame clones and lacks some. Clonal size and the V and J genes are those of that table, whereas D and trimming came from the DNA. Among some 150,000 clones listed, more than 85% were seen once. The CDR3 loop spans 11 amino acids. Germline CDR1 and CDR2: LNHDA and SQIVND (reference sequence). V lost 5 bases and J lost 4, with 5 bases in between. The sequence was obtained from a human donor in a cohort sampled during active COVID-19. This chain uses TRBV19 with TRBJ2-5, with D unclear. Sequenced material: peripheral blood. CDR3 region: CASSGLETQYF. CDR3 sequence (DNA): TGTGCCAGTAGTGGGCTAGAGACCCAGTACTTC. Full variable domain (missing parts from reference TRBV19 and TRBJ2-5): DGGITQSPKYLFRKEGQNVTLSCEQNLNHDAMYWYRQDPGQGLRLIYYSQIVNDFQKGDIAEGYSVSREKKESFPLTVTSAQKNPTAFYLCASSGLETQYFGPGTRLLVL.